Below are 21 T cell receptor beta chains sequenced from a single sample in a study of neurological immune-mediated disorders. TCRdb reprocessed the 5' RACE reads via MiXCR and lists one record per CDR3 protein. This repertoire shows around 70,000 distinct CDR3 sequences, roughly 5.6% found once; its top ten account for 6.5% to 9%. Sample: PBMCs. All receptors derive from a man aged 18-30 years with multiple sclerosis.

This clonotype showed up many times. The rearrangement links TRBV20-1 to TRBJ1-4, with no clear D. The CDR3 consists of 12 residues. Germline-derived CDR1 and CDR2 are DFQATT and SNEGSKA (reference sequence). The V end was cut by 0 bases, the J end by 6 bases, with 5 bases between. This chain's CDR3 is CSAREGYEKLFF. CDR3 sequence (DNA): TGCAGTGCTAGAGAGGGATATGAAAAACTGTTTTTT.

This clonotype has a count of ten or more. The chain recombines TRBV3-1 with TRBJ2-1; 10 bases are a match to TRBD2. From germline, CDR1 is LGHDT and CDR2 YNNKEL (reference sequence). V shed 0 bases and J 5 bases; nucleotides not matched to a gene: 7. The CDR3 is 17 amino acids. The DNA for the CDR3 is TGTGCCAGCAGCCAAGATGCTAGCGGGAGATTAGACAATGAGCAGTTCTTC. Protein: CASSQDASGRLDNEQFF.

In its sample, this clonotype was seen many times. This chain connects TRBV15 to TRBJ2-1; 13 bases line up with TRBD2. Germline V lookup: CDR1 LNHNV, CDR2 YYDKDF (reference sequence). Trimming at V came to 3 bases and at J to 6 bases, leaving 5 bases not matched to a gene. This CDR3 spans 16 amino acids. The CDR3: CATSSRTSGSGNEQFF. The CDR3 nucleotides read TGTGCCACCAGCAGCCGGACTAGCGGGAGTGGCAATGAGCAGTTCTTC.

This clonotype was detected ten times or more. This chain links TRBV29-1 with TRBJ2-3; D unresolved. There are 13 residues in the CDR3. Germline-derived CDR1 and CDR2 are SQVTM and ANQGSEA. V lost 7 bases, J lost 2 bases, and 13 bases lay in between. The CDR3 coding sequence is TGCAGCGCTATAGGGCCTTACACAGATACGCAGTATTTT. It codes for CSAIGPYTDTQYF.

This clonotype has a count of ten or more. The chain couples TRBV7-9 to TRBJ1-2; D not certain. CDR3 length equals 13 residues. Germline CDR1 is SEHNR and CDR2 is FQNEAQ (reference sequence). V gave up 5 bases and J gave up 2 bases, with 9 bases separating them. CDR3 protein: CASSDAGNYGYTF. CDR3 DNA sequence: TGTGCCAGCAGCGACGCGGGGAACTATGGCTACACCTTC.

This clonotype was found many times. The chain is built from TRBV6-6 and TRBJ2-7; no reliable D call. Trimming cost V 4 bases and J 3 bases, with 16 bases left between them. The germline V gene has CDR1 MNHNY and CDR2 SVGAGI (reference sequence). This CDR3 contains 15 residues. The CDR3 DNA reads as TGTGCCAGCAGTTCAGCTGAAGCAGCCCTCTACGAGCAGTACTTC. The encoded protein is CASSSAEAALYEQYF.

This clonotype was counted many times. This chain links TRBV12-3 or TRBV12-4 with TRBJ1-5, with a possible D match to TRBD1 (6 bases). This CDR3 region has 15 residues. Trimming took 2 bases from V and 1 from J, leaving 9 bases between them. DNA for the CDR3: TGTGCCAGCAGTTTATGGGGGGCGAGCAATCAGCCCCAGCATTTT. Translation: CASSLWGASNQPQHF.

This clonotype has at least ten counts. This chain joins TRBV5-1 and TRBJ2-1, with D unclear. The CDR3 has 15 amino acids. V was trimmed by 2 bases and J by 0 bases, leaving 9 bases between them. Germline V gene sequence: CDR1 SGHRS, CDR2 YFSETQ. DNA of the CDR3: TGCGCCAGCAGCTTTTCACAGAGCTCCTACAATGAGCAGTTCTTC. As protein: CASSFSQSSYNEQFF. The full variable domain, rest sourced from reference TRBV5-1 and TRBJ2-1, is KAGVTQTPRYLIKTRGQQVTLSCSPISGHRSVSWYQQTPGQGLQFLFEYFSETQRNKGNFPGRFSGRQFSNSRSEMNVSTLELGDSALYLCASSFSQSSYNEQFFGPGTRLTVL.

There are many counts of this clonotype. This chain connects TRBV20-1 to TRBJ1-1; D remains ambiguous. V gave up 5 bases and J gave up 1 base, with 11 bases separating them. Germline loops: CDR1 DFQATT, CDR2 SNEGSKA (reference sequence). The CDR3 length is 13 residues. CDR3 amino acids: CSAAADRNTEAFF. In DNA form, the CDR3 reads TGCAGTGCTGCCGCCGACCGGAACACTGAAGCTTTCTTT.

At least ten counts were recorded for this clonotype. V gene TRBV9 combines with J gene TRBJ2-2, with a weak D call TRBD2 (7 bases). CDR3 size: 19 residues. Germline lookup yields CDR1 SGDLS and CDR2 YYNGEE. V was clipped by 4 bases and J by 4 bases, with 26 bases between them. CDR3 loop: CASSPRTGLGGAVTGELFF. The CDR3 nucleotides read TGTGCCAGCAGCCCCCGAACGGGCTTGGGGGGGGCCGTCACCGGGGAGCTGTTTTTT.

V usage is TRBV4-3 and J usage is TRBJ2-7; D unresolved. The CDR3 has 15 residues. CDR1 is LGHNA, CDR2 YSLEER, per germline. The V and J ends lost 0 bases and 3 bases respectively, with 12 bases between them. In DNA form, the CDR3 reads TGCGCCAGCAGCCAAGAACGCGACACAAACTACGAGCAGTACTTC. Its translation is CASSQERDTNYEQYF.

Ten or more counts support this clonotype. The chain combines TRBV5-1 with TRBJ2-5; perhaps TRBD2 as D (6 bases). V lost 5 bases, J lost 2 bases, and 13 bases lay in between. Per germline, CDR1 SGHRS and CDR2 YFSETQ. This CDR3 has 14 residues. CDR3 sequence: CASSNGGVQETQYF. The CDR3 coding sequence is TGCGCCAGCAGTAACGGGGGAGTTCAAGAGACCCAGTACTTC.

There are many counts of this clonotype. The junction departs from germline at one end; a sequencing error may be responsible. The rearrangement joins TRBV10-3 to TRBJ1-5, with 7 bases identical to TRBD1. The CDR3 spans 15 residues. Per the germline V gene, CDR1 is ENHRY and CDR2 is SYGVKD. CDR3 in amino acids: CAISESTGDVQPQNF. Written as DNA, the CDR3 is TGTGCCATCAGTGAGTCAACAGGGGACGTTCAGCCCCAGAATTTT.

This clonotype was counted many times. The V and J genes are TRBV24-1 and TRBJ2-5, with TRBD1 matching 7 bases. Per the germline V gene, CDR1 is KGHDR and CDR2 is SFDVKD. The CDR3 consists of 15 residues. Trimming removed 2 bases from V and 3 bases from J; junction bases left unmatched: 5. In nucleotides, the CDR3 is TGTGCCACCAGTGATTCTGGTGACAGGGAAGAGACCCAGTACTTC. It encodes CATSDSGDREETQYF.

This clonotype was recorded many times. CDR3 sequence (DNA): TGCAGTGCTAGTCATCCAGGCAATCAGCCCCAGCATTTT. It yields the protein CSASHPGNQPQHF. The chain links TRBV20-1 to TRBJ1-5, with D unclear. With 3 bases removed from V and 2 bases from J, the gap between germline ends came to 8 bases. CDR1 is DFQATT and CDR2 is SNEGSKA in the germline V gene (reference sequence). CDR3 length equals 13 residues.

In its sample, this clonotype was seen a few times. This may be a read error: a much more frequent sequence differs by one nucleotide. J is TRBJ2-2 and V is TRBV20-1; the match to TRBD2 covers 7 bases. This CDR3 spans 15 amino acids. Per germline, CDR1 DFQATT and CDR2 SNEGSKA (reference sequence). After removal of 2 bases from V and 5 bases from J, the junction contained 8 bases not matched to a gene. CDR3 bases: TGCAGTGCTAGAAAGGAGGGACTAAGTACCGGGGAGCTGTTTTTT. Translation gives CSARKEGLSTGELFF.

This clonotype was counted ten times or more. The CDR3 here is CASSLGSDTQYF. The CDR3 DNA reads TGTGCCAGCAGTTTGGGGTCAGATACGCAGTATTTT. V gene TRBV27 combines with J gene TRBJ2-3; no clear D. Germline V lookup: CDR1 MNHEY, CDR2 SMNVEV (reference sequence). The CDR3 runs 12 residues. Trimming stripped 3 bases from V and 4 bases from J, with 5 bases between.

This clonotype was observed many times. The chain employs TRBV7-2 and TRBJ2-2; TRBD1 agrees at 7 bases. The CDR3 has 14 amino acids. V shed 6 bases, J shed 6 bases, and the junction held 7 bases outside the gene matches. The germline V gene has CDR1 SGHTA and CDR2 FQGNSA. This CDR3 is CASSSRQGPGELFF. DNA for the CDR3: TGTGCCAGCAGTTCAAGACAGGGCCCCGGGGAGCTGTTTTTT.

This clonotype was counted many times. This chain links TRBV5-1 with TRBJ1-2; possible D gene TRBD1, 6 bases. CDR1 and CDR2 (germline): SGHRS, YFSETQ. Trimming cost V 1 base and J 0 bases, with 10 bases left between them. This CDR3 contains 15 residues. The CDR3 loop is CASSLWGQTNYGYTF. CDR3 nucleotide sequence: TGCGCCAGCAGCTTGTGGGGACAAACTAACTATGGCTACACCTTC.

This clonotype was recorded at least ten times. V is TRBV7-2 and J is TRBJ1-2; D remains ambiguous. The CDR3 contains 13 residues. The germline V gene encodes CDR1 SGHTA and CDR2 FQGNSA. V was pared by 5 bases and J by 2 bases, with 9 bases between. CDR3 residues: CASSRRMNYGYTF. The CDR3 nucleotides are TGTGCCAGCAGCCGGCGAATGAACTATGGCTACACCTTC.

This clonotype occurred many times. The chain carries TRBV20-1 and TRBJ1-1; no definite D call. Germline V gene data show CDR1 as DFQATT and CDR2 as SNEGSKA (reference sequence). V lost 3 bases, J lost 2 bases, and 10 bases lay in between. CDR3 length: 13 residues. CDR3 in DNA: TGCAGTGCTAGTCCGGATCCAAACACTGAAGCTTTCTTT. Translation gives CSASPDPNTEAFF.